This TCR beta chain was obtained from a study of Ad26.COV2.S vaccination and SARS-CoV-2 variants. Data came from immunoSEQ multiplex PCR; TCRdb stores just in-frame clones and leaves some out. The sample consists of about 460,000 clones, nearly 90% of them appearing once. This clone has only one observation. Antigen unknown. The study's findings and limits: Whether participants received vaccine or placebo, their non-spike TCR breadth was similar.

Documented treatment: roughly 20 received Ad26.COV2.S at low or high dose, single or two shots; 5 received placebo; per-sample allocation not given. Sample collection was performed on day 63 after the first vaccine or placebo injection. Trimming pared 4 bases from V and 8 bases from J, leaving 8 bases between. The CDR3 is made up of 12 amino acids. Germline V gene sequence: CDR1 SEHNR, CDR2 FQNEAQ (reference sequence). V gene TRBV7-9 combines with J gene TRBJ1-4; no definite D call. The sequence was obtained from a person between 18 and 59 years old who received the Ad26.COV2.S COVID-19 vaccine or a placebo. Specimen: peripheral blood, collected in a trial of Ad26.COV2.S vaccine versus placebo. The CDR3 DNA reads TGTGCCAGCAGCTCCCGTACAGAAAAACTGTTTTTT. Translation gives CASSSRTEKLFF.